This is a list of T cell receptor beta chains from one sample in a study of blood T cell repertoires in COVID-19. TCRdb's table, derived via immunoSEQ multiplex PCR, lists solely in-frame clones and lacks some. The table includes around 100,000 clones, 85% to 90% detected once. Sequencing input: peripheral blood. Receptors were obtained from a human donor in a cohort sampled during active COVID-19. CDR3s include the opening cysteine and the closing phenylalanine or tryptophan. D genes are given only for firm matches. Clone size appears in some rows only: once, few, many, or a class for an expanded clone.

cdr3_aa: CASSTRHTANYGYTF; cdr3_nt: TGTGCCAGTAGTACACGACACACGGCTAACTATGGCTACACCTTC; v_call: TRBV19; clone_size: medium-sized; d_call: .; j_call: TRBJ1-2
cdr3_aa: CATSGTTGGANTGELFF; cdr3_nt: TGTGCCACCAGTGGGACTACAGGGGGCGCGAACACCGGGGAGCTGTTTTTT; v_call: TRBV24-1; clone_size: .; d_call: TRBD1; j_call: TRBJ2-2
cdr3_aa: CASSPGRALSGELFF; cdr3_nt: TGCGCCAGCAGCCCCGGGAGGGCCCTCTCCGGGGAGCTGTTTTTT; v_call: TRBV5-1; clone_size: .; d_call: TRBD2; j_call: TRBJ2-2
cdr3_aa: CASLNEKWDRGTQYF; cdr3_nt: TGCGCCAGCCTAAATGAGAAATGGGACAGGGGGACCCAGTACTTC; v_call: TRBV5-1; clone_size: .; d_call: TRBD1; j_call: TRBJ2-5
cdr3_aa: CSVDRVRNTQYF; cdr3_nt: TGCAGCGTTGACAGGGTACGGAATACGCAGTATTTT; v_call: TRBV29-1; clone_size: .; d_call: .; j_call: TRBJ2-3
cdr3_aa: CASSQGLGYSSYEQYF; cdr3_nt: TGTGCCAGCAGCCAAGGGCTGGGCTACTCATCCTACGAGCAGTACTTC; v_call: TRBV3-1/TRBV3-2; clone_size: .; d_call: .; j_call: TRBJ2-7
cdr3_aa: CASSELGQGSQPQHF; cdr3_nt: TGTGCCAGCAGTGAATTAGGACAGGGAAGTCAGCCCCAGCATTTT; v_call: TRBV2; clone_size: few; d_call: TRBD1; j_call: TRBJ1-5
cdr3_aa: CASSLSAGELFF; cdr3_nt: TGTGCCAGCAGCTTGAGTGCCGGGGAGCTGTTTTTT; v_call: TRBV7-3; clone_size: .; d_call: .; j_call: TRBJ2-2
cdr3_aa: CASSWASGIYEQFF; cdr3_nt: TGTGCCAGCAGCTGGGCTAGCGGGATTTATGAGCAGTTCTTC; v_call: TRBV7-9; clone_size: .; d_call: TRBD2; j_call: TRBJ2-1
cdr3_aa: CASRGLAGGYEQYF; cdr3_nt: TGTGCCAGCAGGGGACTAGCGGGAGGGTACGAGCAGTACTTC; v_call: TRBV28; clone_size: .; d_call: TRBD2; j_call: TRBJ2-7
cdr3_aa: CASSPAGKGTGGETQYF; cdr3_nt: TGTGCCAGCAGCCCCGCGGGGAAGGGCACGGGGGGCGAGACCCAGTACTTC; v_call: TRBV4-2; clone_size: .; d_call: .; j_call: TRBJ2-5
cdr3_aa: CASSDQGIVHEQYF; cdr3_nt: TGCGCCAGCAGTGATCAGGGGATTGTCCACGAGCAGTACTTC; v_call: TRBV10-1; clone_size: once; d_call: .; j_call: TRBJ2-7
cdr3_aa: CASSPSGNEQYF; cdr3_nt: TGTGCCAGCAGCCCCTCGGGGAACGAGCAGTACTTC; v_call: TRBV7-9; clone_size: few; d_call: .; j_call: TRBJ2-7
cdr3_aa: CASSQGLSGANVLTF; cdr3_nt: TGCGCCAGCAGCCAGGGACTCTCTGGGGCCAACGTCCTGACTTTC; v_call: TRBV5-1; clone_size: .; d_call: .; j_call: TRBJ2-6
cdr3_aa: CASSLPAGGIGTDTQYF; cdr3_nt: TGTGCCAGCAGCCTCCCGGCCGGGGGAATTGGAACAGATACGCAGTATTTT; v_call: TRBV9; clone_size: .; d_call: .; j_call: TRBJ2-3